Below are 14 T cell receptor beta chains sequenced from a single sample in a study of metastatic and nonmetastatic thyroid tumors. With MiXCR, TCRdb called clones anew from the PCR reads. Of around 40,000 clones detected, 17% appear once; the ten largest clones hold roughly 6.2%. Thyroid surgery was preceded by no treatment in any patient. Material: blood. The receptors come from a male donor with papillary thyroid cancer or a benign thyroid nodule (not recorded which). Some clones in this sample may be carry-over from other donors' samples.

This clone was detected only a few times. The chain links TRBV6-1 to TRBJ2-7; TRBD1 matches at 10 bases. In germline, CDR1 is MNHNS, CDR2 SASEGT. The CDR3 runs to 13 residues. The V and J ends lost 6 bases and 2 bases, in that order; junction bases with no gene match: 1. Here the CDR3 DNA reads TGTGCCAGCAGGGGGACAGGGGCCTACGAGCAGTACTTC. Protein sequence: CASRGTGAYEQYF.

The chain employs TRBV10-3 and TRBJ1-1; 10 bases fit TRBD1. Germline V lookup: CDR1 ENHRY, CDR2 SYGVKD. After removal of 0 bases from V and 7 bases from J, the junction contained 8 bases not matched to a gene. The CDR3 is 16 residues long. The chain's CDR3 is CAISESGQGSFNEAFF. The DNA of the CDR3 is TGTGCCATCAGTGAGTCGGGACAGGGGTCGTTTAATGAAGCTTTCTTT.

This chain connects TRBV3-1 to TRBJ2-2, with 7 bases identical to TRBD2. V shed 4 bases, J shed 5 bases, and the junction held 7 bases outside the gene matches. Germline V gene sequence: CDR1 LGHDT, CDR2 YNNKEL (reference sequence). The CDR3 is 15 residues long. The CDR3 here is CASSRGGSRTGELFF. Written as DNA, the CDR3 is TGTGCCAGCAGCCGGGGGGGGAGTCGAACCGGGGAGCTGTTTTTT. The full variable domain, rest sourced from reference TRBV3-1 and TRBJ2-2, is DTAVSQTPKYLVTQMGNDKSIKCEQNLGHDTMYWYKQDSKKFLKIMFSYNNKELIINETVPNRFSPKSPDKAHLNLHINSLELGDSAVYFCASSRGGSRTGELFFGEGSRLTVL.

The CDR3, as DNA: TGCGCCAGCAGCCCTGAGTCGTACAGGGTCTACGAGCAGTACTTC. It translates to CASSPESYRVYEQYF. V gene TRBV5-1 combines with J gene TRBJ2-7; tentative D call: TRBD1 (6 bases). The CDR3 runs 15 residues. CDR1 and CDR2 from the germline V gene are SGHRS and YFSETQ. V was shortened by 4 bases and J by 3 bases, with 17 bases between the two germline ends. Variable domain in full (rest from reference TRBV5-1 and TRBJ2-7): KAGVTQTPRYLIKTRGQQVTLSCSPISGHRSVSWYQQTPGQGLQFLFEYFSETQRNKGNFPGRFSGRQFSNSRSEMNVSTLELGDSALYLCASSPESYRVYEQYFGPGTRLTVT.

This clone was counted many times. The chain couples TRBV20-1 to TRBJ2-7; 9 bases map to TRBD2. Per the germline V gene, CDR1 is DFQATT and CDR2 is SNEGSKA (reference sequence). V lost 3 bases, J lost 3 bases, and 3 bases stayed unmatched. The CDR3 is made up of 13 amino acids. CDR3 protein: CSASWTSDYEQYF. The CDR3 nucleotides are TGCAGTGCTAGTTGGACTAGCGACTACGAGCAGTACTTC.

The chain employs TRBV30 and TRBJ1-1; TRBD1 is a possible D gene (5 bases). CDR3 length: 12 amino acids. The V gene's germline CDR1 is GTSNPN and CDR2 SVGIG (reference sequence). V lost 0 bases and J lost 8, with 10 bases in between. The CDR3, as DNA: TGTGCCTGGAGTGTACTGACAGTAGAAGCTTTCTTT. Encoded protein: CAWSVLTVEAFF.

This clone showed up many times. The CDR3, as DNA: TGTGCCAGCAGCTTAGGGGCAGGGCGCGGGTGGACAGATACGCAGTATTTT. Residues: CASSLGAGRGWTDTQYF. The rearrangement links TRBV7-6 to TRBJ2-3; D could derive from TRBD1 or TRBD2 (5 bases each). This CDR3 spans 17 amino acids. Trimming removed 1 base at V and 3 bases at J, with 17 bases between. Germline V gene lookup returns CDR1 SGHVS and CDR2 FNYEAQ.

This clone occurred many times. This chain joins TRBV25-1 and TRBJ2-2, with 11 bases lining up with TRBD1. The CDR3 contains 17 residues. J was trimmed by 4 bases and V by 4 bases; bases with no gene match: 8. Germline CDR1 reads MGHDK; CDR2 reads SYGVNS. This CDR3 reads CASSAPGTGGVTGELFF. DNA of the CDR3: TGTGCCAGCAGTGCCCCCGGGACAGGGGGTGTCACCGGGGAGCTGTTTTTT.

This clone was found a few times. The chain couples TRBV6-5 to TRBJ1-5, with D perhaps TRBD1 (5 bases). Germline values: CDR1 MNHEY, CDR2 SVGAGI. The V and J ends lost 3 bases and 2 bases respectively, with 8 bases between them. The CDR3 has 14 amino acids. The CDR3 bases are TGTGCCAGCAGTTATGGGGGAGGCAATCAGCCCCAGCATTTT. Residues: CASSYGGGNQPQHF.

This clone appeared a few times. This CDR3 is missing its conserved last phenylalanine or tryptophan, likely due to a read error. The rearrangement links TRBV27 to TRBJ2-7, with D maybe TRBD2 (6 bases). Between the trimmed V and J ends, which lost 10 bases and 0 bases, there was a span of 19 bases. The CDR3 is 15 residues long. The V gene's germline CDR1 is MNHEY and CDR2 SMNVEV (reference sequence). The CDR3 nucleotides read TGTGCCACCAGCAGCGTGGCGGGAAGCTCCTACGAGCAGTACCTC. Protein: CATSSVAGSSYEQYL.

Turning to this clone: A much larger clonotype is one base distant, so this may be a read error. V is TRBV7-6 and J is TRBJ2-1; weak D call: TRBD2 (5 bases). Trimming shortened V by 5 bases and J by 15 bases, and 17 bases separated the two germline ends. The CDR3 has 12 residues. Germline V lookup: CDR1 SGHVS, CDR2 FNYEAQ. This CDR3 is CASSTFGQRRFF. As DNA, the CDR3 is TGTGCCAGCAGCACGTTTGGGCAGCGGAGGTTCTTC.

This clone was detected ten times or more. This chain joins TRBV3-1 and TRBJ2-7; D is ambiguous. V lost 4 bases, J lost 6 bases, and 13 bases lay in between. Germline V CDR1 and CDR2: LGHDT, YNNKEL (reference sequence). The CDR3 sequence is 13 residues long. The CDR3 here is CASSRLEIGEQYF. The CDR3 DNA is TGTGCCAGCAGCCGACTGGAAATAGGCGAGCAGTACTTC.

This clone was recorded at least ten times. The V call is TRBV10-3, the J call TRBJ1-1, with 9 bases identical to TRBD1. This CDR3 spans 14 amino acids. CDR1 is ENHRY, CDR2 SYGVKD, per germline. V lost 4 bases to trimming and J lost 3 bases; unmatched junction nucleotides: 3. In DNA form, the CDR3 reads TGTGCCATCAGTGTTGGGACAGGGTACACTGAAGCTTTCTTT. Translation gives CAISVGTGYTEAFF.

About this clone: The junction departs from the called germline gene at one end, perhaps through a read error. The rearrangement links TRBV7-2 to TRBJ2-1; TRBD2 matches 10 bases. Germline CDR1 is SGHTA and CDR2 is FQGNSA. This CDR3 is built from 15 residues. The CDR3 sequence: CASSSSGSPDNEQSF. The DNA for the CDR3 is TGTGCCAGCAGTTCTAGCGGGAGTCCTGACAATGAGCAGTCCTTC.